The TCR beta chain under discussion was sequenced for a study of OX40 agonist ivuxolimab in advanced cancers. Turning to the overall study: Ivuxolimab was an agonistic, fully human IgG2 monoclonal antibody directed against OX40 (CD134), a costimulatory receptor. Intravenous ivuxolimab was administered to patients every 2 weeks at six dose levels: 0.01, 0.1, 0.3, 1.5, 3 and 10 mg/kg. Among the approximately 50 dose-escalation patients, some 20 had hepatocellular carcinoma, roughly 15 melanoma, 9 renal cell carcinoma and 9 head and neck cancer. In the dose-escalation cohort, around four fifths of patients were male, and the mean age was roughly 56 years with a range of about 20 to 90. Patients were allowed to have had prior anti-PD-1, anti-PD-L1 or anti-CTLA-4 therapy, and approximately 40% of the dose-escalation patients had previously received checkpoint inhibitors. Partial responses occurred in three dose-escalation patients, of whom one had hepatocellular carcinoma and two had cutaneous melanoma. The point of sequencing TCRbeta in the periphery was to test whether ivuxolimab changed TCR sequence diversity and drove clonal T-cell expansion. The monotherapy dose-escalation portion (N ≈ 57 patients) of the phase I ivuxolimab trial is reported in the paper.

The trial excluded patients who had a history of autoimmune disease or who were on systemic immunosuppression. Peripheral blood for TCR sequencing was drawn from every dose cohort at baseline, at cycle 4 day 1 and at cycle 7 day 1. Samples came from an open-label, multicenter, first-in-human phase I dose-escalation trial of ivuxolimab. Adults with locally advanced or metastatic melanoma, renal cell, hepatocellular, or head and neck squamous cell carcinoma were enrolled in the trial. Before TCR sequencing, CD4+ and CD8+ T cells were separately sorted from peripheral blood. For sequencing of the TCRbeta CDR3 region, genomic DNA was extracted from the sorted cells. TCRbeta CDR3 regions were sequenced using the immunoSEQ Assay. Sourced from immuneACCESS, this table was stored by TCRdb with only in-frame sequences that have V and J called. A share of the clones is absent; for the studies checked, an unresolved V gene accounts for under half, and the remainder has no known explanation. The sample yields 60,000 to 85,000 clones; over 80% were counted once. Around 0.54% of the sample is taken by the ten largest.

There are 12 amino acids in the CDR3, from cysteine to phenylalanine inclusive. Of the read, only the CDR3 DNA is kept; its 36 bases are in frame from base 1. Trimming at the junction amounts to 0 bases on V and 12 bases on J, and the germline ends lie 14 bases apart. CDR1 and CDR2 are drawn from the germline V gene (reference sequence): GTSNPN, SVGIG. Note on this clone: The antigen it recognizes is unknown. There are no base qualities to consult, and no much larger clone falls within one base.

Summary of the overall study and its limitations: At doses from 0.1 to 3.0 mg/kg, clonal expansion was seen in both CD4+ and CD8+ blood T cells between baseline and week 6. Low levels of normalized T-cell clonal expansion were also seen in some patients who did not respond. After ivuxolimab, expanded clones were on average more numerous among CD8+ T cells than among CD4+ T cells. In the 0.1-3.0 mg/kg groups, partial responders had among the lowest normalized peripheral clonal expansion, particularly in CD8+ T cells. Which antigens the clonally expanded peripheral T cells were specific for was not determined.

The sample here was CD4+ or CD8+ T cells sorted from blood, taken in a trial of the OX40 agonist ivuxolimab. The sequence was obtained from an adult with an advanced solid tumor such as melanoma, head and neck, liver or kidney cancer. The rearranged segments are TRBV30 and TRBJ1-1; a tentative D match to TRBD1 spans 5 bases. DNA sequence: TGTGCCTGGAGTGTATGGGCAGGGCAACCTTTCTTT. This codes for CAWSVWAGQPFF.